These 28 T cell receptor beta chains originate from one sample sequenced in a study of CD8 T cells in Susac syndrome (dated by TCRdb to 2018 to 2020). Library preparation employed the immunoSEQ multiplex PCR assay. RNA was extracted using the RNeasy kit, and roughly 0.5 to 1 microgram was reverse transcribed with random hexamers. TCRdb itself trimmed the public reads at Q25 with fastp, ran MiXCR and retained productive beta chains. Rows are unified per CDR3 protein, each entry keeping the most common DNA and genes. Counted in this sample were about 180,000 distinct CDR3 sequences; around 96% of them appeared once. Approximately 0.12% of the sample lies in the top ten. Sequencing used CD4+ T cells from PBMCs. These receptors were taken from a human donor with Susac syndrome.

This chain connects TRBV14 to TRBJ2-5; 7 bases agree with TRBD1. V shed 1 base, J shed 1 base, and the junction held 9 bases outside the gene matches. This CDR3 comprises 17 residues. Germline lookup yields CDR1 SGHDN and CDR2 FVKESK. The CDR3 DNA is TGTGCCAGCAGCCAAGCCCTCGGGACAGTCCTCCAAGAGACCCAGTACTTC. Amino acid sequence: CASSQALGTVLQETQYF.

The chain recombines TRBV2 with TRBJ1-1; D is perhaps TRBD1 (6 bases). Trimming cost V 7 bases and J 10 bases, with 19 bases left between them. CDR3 length equals 13 residues. CDR1 is SNHLY, CDR2 FYNNEI, per germline. The CDR3 loop reads CASMPADGQIAFF. In DNA, the CDR3 is TGTGCCAGCATGCCGGCAGATGGACAGATAGCTTTCTTT.

This clonotype has only one observation. The chain uses TRBV29-1 and TRBJ2-1; D gene uncertain. The germline CDR1 and CDR2 sequences are SQVTM and ANQGSEA. Trimming removed 3 bases from V and 10 bases from J, with 4 bases in between. This CDR3 is built from 9 residues. For the CDR3, the DNA is TGCAGCGTTGACGTGGAGCAGTTCTTC. As protein: CSVDVEQFF.

CDR3 coding DNA: TGTGCCAGCAGTGGCAAGGGGTACAATGAGCAGTTCTTC. Translated, it gives CASSGKGYNEQFF. The chain links TRBV25-1 to TRBJ2-1; possible D gene TRBD1, 5 bases. Trimming removed 4 bases at V and 4 bases at J, with 8 bases between. This CDR3 has 13 residues. CDR1 is MGHDK and CDR2 is SYGVNS in the germline V gene.

The CDR3 protein is CASSPQQGVNTEAFF. The CDR3 DNA reads as TGTGCCAGCTCACCACAGCAGGGAGTGAACACTGAAGCTTTCTTT. This sequence joins TRBV18 and TRBJ1-1, with D possibly TRBD1 on 5 matching bases. Trimming took off 1 base at V and 0 bases at J, with 9 bases between the two ends. Per the germline V gene, CDR1 is KGHSH and CDR2 is LQKENI. The CDR3 loop spans 15 amino acids.

In DNA, the CDR3 is TGTGCCAGTAAGGGACAGGGAACGGGGGCCAACGTCCTGACTTTC. Residues: CASKGQGTGANVLTF. The chain employs TRBV19 and TRBJ2-6; 9 bases fit TRBD1. The germline CDR1 and CDR2 sequences are LNHDA and SQIVND (reference sequence). Germline trimming cut 7 bases from V and 4 bases from J; bases unmatched to any gene: 5. This CDR3 contains 15 residues. Together with reference TRBV19 and TRBJ2-6, the CDR3 gives the full variable domain: DGGITQSPKYLFRKEGQNVTLSCEQNLNHDAMYWYRQDPGQGLRLIYYSQIVNDFQKGDIAEGYSVSREKKESFPLTVTSAQKNPTAFYLCASKGQGTGANVLTFGAGSRLTVL.

The chain couples TRBV4-3 to TRBJ2-7; D call uncertain. The CDR3 loop spans 17 amino acids. V was trimmed by 4 bases and J by 3 bases, leaving 22 bases between them. Per the germline V gene, CDR1 is LGHNA and CDR2 is YSLEER. CDR3 residues: CASSPQGLRDESYEQYF. CDR3 nucleotide sequence: TGCGCCAGCAGCCCACAAGGCCTCCGAGACGAGAGCTACGAGCAGTACTTC.

The V call is TRBV29-1, the J call TRBJ1-5; TRBD1 is a possible D gene (5 bases). V was pared by 4 bases and J by 1 base, with 14 bases between. The germline V gene has CDR1 SQVTM and CDR2 ANQGSEA. This CDR3 is 15 amino acids long. The CDR3 DNA reads TGCAGCGTTGGATTCGGGGGAGTCAGCAATCAGCCCCAGCATTTT. It yields the protein CSVGFGGVSNQPQHF.

The chain recombines TRBV20-1 with TRBJ2-3, with D maybe TRBD2 (6 bases). The CDR3 runs to 14 residues. Looked up from germline, CDR1 is DFQATT and CDR2 is SNEGSKA (reference sequence). Trimming took 0 bases from V and 4 from J, leaving 11 bases between them. CDR3 protein: CSARDWGVADTQYF. As DNA, the CDR3 is TGCAGTGCTAGAGACTGGGGGGTCGCAGATACGCAGTATTTT.

This chain connects TRBV20-1 to TRBJ2-1; possibly TRBD2 for D (6 bases). Germline V CDR1 and CDR2: DFQATT, SNEGSKA (reference sequence). Trimming took off 0 bases at V and 3 bases at J, with 18 bases between the two ends. This CDR3 has 17 amino acids. The DNA of the CDR3 is TGCAGTGCTAGAGAGGGAACTAGCCTCTTACTCTACAATGAGCAGTTCTTC. It specifies CSAREGTSLLLYNEQFF.

The chain recombines TRBV29-1 with TRBJ2-1; 7 positions agree with TRBD1. The V and J ends lost 6 bases and 5 bases, in that order; junction bases with no gene match: 7. The CDR3 is made up of 13 amino acids. CDR1 is SQVTM and CDR2 is ANQGSEA in the germline V gene. The CDR3 nucleotides are TGCAGCGTGGCTGGACAGGTAAACAATGAGCAGTTCTTC. It translates to CSVAGQVNNEQFF.

The chain is built from TRBV20-1 and TRBJ1-2; 7 positions match TRBD1. In germline, CDR1 is DFQATT, CDR2 SNEGSKA (reference sequence). V lost 2 bases to trimming and J lost 8 bases; unmatched junction nucleotides: 5. The CDR3 runs 12 residues. CDR3 loop: CSARSPGQGYTF. In DNA form, the CDR3 reads TGCAGTGCTAGATCACCGGGACAGGGCTACACCTTC.

This chain uses TRBV29-1 with TRBJ2-1; the D gene is possibly TRBD1 (7 bases). The germline CDR1 and CDR2 sequences are SQVTM and ANQGSEA. V was cut by 6 bases and J by 7 bases, with 13 bases left in between. This CDR3 contains 12 residues. Here the CDR3 DNA reads TGCAGCGTGGCCCCAGGGGGGAATGAGCAGTTCTTC. It codes for CSVAPGGNEQFF.

The genes are TRBV27 and TRBJ2-7; D is possibly TRBD1 or TRBD2 (6 bases each). V gave up 7 bases and J gave up 5 bases, with 21 bases separating them. Germline V gene lookup returns CDR1 MNHEY and CDR2 SMNVEV (reference sequence). This CDR3 has 15 residues. In DNA form, the CDR3 reads TGTGCCAGCAAGGACTTTAGGGGGAGGCGGGACGAGCAGTACTTC. It translates to CASKDFRGRRDEQYF.

The chain joins TRBV13 to TRBJ1-2; maybe TRBD1 (5 bases). The CDR3 has 16 amino acids. Deletions cut 5 bases from V and 8 bases from J, with 24 bases between. Germline assignment: CDR1 PRHDT and CDR2 FYEKMQ (reference sequence). The CDR3, as DNA: TGTGCCAGCAGCAGAAGGGAGTCGACAGAGGACAAGGGCTACACCTTC. It encodes CASSRRESTEDKGYTF.

This chain joins TRBV3-1 and TRBJ1-3; D unclear. V was pared by 0 bases and J by 1 base, with 7 bases between. The CDR3 is 15 residues long. The germline CDR1 and CDR2 sequences are LGHDT and YNNKEL (reference sequence). The CDR3 loop reads CASSQDAVSGNTIYF. CDR3 DNA sequence: TGTGCCAGCAGCCAAGACGCGGTATCTGGAAACACCATATATTTT.

The table lists this clonotype with a count of one. The rearrangement links TRBV28 to TRBJ1-1, with TRBD1 identical over 7 bases. Losses at the gene ends were 10 bases for V and 2 bases for J; bases not matched to a gene: 10. From germline, CDR1 is MDHEN and CDR2 SYDVKM. CDR3 length: 14 amino acids. CDR3 DNA: TGTGCCACCAGGGGCGGGGACAGAAACACTGAAGCTTTCTTT. Amino acids: CATRGGDRNTEAFF.

The chain uses TRBV20-1 and TRBJ1-1; D perhaps matches TRBD1 (5 bases). V lost 6 bases and J 4 bases, leaving 15 bases between the germline ends. Germline V gene sequence: CDR1 DFQATT, CDR2 SNEGSKA (reference sequence). The CDR3 runs 13 residues. CDR3: CSAHKAGGTEAFF. The CDR3 DNA follows: TGCAGTGCGCATAAGGCGGGGGGCACTGAAGCTTTCTTT.

The rearrangement links TRBV13 to TRBJ1-2; D uncertain. The germline V gene has CDR1 PRHDT and CDR2 FYEKMQ (reference sequence). CDR3 length: 12 residues. The V and J ends lost 8 bases and 6 bases respectively, with 13 bases between them. The chain's CDR3 is CASAEGTDGYTF. The DNA of the CDR3 is TGTGCCAGCGCGGAGGGAACTGATGGCTACACCTTC.

The V call is TRBV12-3 or TRBV12-4, the J call TRBJ1-1; D uncertain. Trimming removed 1 base at V and 4 bases at J, with 10 bases between. The CDR3 has 14 amino acids. CDR3 nucleotide sequence: TGTGCCAGCAGTTTAGGAGTAGGGTCCACTGAAGCTTTCTTT. Protein product: CASSLGVGSTEAFF.

The gene calls are TRBV5-1 and TRBJ2-1; perhaps TRBD2 as D (6 bases). Deletions cut 6 bases from V and 10 bases from J, with 17 bases between. There are 13 residues in the CDR3. Germline V gives CDR1 SGHRS, CDR2 YFSETQ. The CDR3 here is CASNGGTGDEQFF. The CDR3 coding sequence is TGCGCCAGCAACGGGGGTACCGGGGACGAGCAGTTCTTC.

This rearrangement joins TRBV5-1 to TRBJ1-2; 9 positions match TRBD1. The germline V gene encodes CDR1 SGHRS and CDR2 YFSETQ. Germline trimming cut 4 bases from V and 4 bases from J; bases unmatched to any gene: 8. The CDR3 sequence is 15 residues long. Here the CDR3 reads CASSPEGTGSYGYTF. CDR3 DNA sequence: TGCGCCAGCAGCCCGGAGGGGACAGGGAGCTATGGCTACACCTTC.

V and J are TRBV5-6 and TRBJ2-5, with unresolved D. The ends were cut back, 1 base at V and 2 bases at J, with 6 bases in the middle. Germline CDR1 is SGHDT and CDR2 is YYEEEE. The CDR3 contains 13 residues. CDR3 residues: CASSLSPQETQYF. CDR3 coding DNA: TGTGCCAGCAGCTTGAGCCCGCAAGAGACCCAGTACTTC.

The chain couples TRBV30 to TRBJ2-1; D remains unclear. The CDR3 spans 11 residues. V dropped 0 bases and J dropped 8 bases, with 5 bases sitting between them. CDR1 is GTSNPN and CDR2 is SVGIG in the germline V gene (reference sequence). DNA for the CDR3: TGTGCCTGGAGTGTGGTGGATGAGCAGTTCTTC. It encodes CAWSVVDEQFF. The variable domain in full, completed from reference TRBV30 and TRBJ2-1, reads SQTIHQWPATLVQPVGSPLSLECTVEGTSNPNLYWYRQAAGRGLQLLFYSVGIGQISSEVPQNLSASRPQDRQFILSSKKLLLSDSGFYLCAWSVVDEQFFGPGTRLTVL.

The DNA of the CDR3 is TGTGCCTGGAACCCTCGGGGGGGCAATCAGCCCCAGCATTTT. It translates to CAWNPRGGNQPQHF. The chain links TRBV30 to TRBJ1-5; perhaps TRBD1 as D (5 bases). Per the germline V gene, CDR1 is GTSNPN and CDR2 is SVGIG (reference sequence). The V end lost 4 bases, the J end lost 2 bases, and 12 bases lay between the germline ends. CDR3 length: 14 amino acids.

The chain is built from TRBV5-6 and TRBJ1-1; no clear D gene. The CDR3 is made up of 13 amino acids. Germline V lookup: CDR1 SGHDT, CDR2 YYEEEE. Between the trimmed V and J ends, which lost 3 bases and 5 bases, there was a span of 11 bases. In nucleotides, the CDR3 is TGTGCCAGCAGCTACCCTCCCGGGACTGAAGCTTTCTTT. Translated: CASSYPPGTEAFF.

CDR3 loop: CSAASGRTGELFF. Here the CDR3 DNA reads TGCAGTGCTGCTAGCGGGAGAACCGGGGAGCTGTTTTTT. This sequence joins TRBV20-1 and TRBJ2-2; 10 nucleotides align to TRBD2. From germline, CDR1 is DFQATT and CDR2 SNEGSKA (reference sequence). J gave up 5 bases and V 5 bases, and 2 bases lay outside the gene matches. There are 13 residues in the CDR3.

The chain employs TRBV7-8 and TRBJ2-7; TRBD2 matches 7 bases. CDR3 size: 14 residues. The germline V gene has CDR1 SGHVS and CDR2 FQNEAQ. V lost 3 bases, J lost 4 bases, and 6 bases stayed unmatched. CDR3 nucleotide sequence: TGTGCCAGCAGCTTTGCGGGAGCTGGGTACGAGCAGTACTTC. Protein: CASSFAGAGYEQYF. The whole variable domain, filled in from reference TRBV7-8 and TRBJ2-7, reads GAGVSQSPRYKVAKRGQDVALRCDPISGHVSLFWYQQALGQGPEFLTYFQNEAQLDKSGLPSDRFFAERPEGSVSTLKIQRTQQEDSAVYLCASSFAGAGYEQYFGPGTRLTVT.